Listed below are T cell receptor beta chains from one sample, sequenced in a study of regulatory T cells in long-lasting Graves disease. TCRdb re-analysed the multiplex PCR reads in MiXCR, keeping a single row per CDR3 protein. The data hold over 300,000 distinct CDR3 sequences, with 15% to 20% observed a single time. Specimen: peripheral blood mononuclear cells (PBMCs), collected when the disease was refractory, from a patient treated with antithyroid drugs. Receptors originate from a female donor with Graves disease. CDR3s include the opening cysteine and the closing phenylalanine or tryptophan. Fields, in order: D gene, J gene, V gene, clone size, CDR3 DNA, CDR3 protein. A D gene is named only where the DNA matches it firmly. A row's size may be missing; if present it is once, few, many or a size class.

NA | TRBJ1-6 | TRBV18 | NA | TGTGCCAGCTCACCCCTTCCCAGGGAGCCCCTCCACTTT | CASSPLPREPLHF
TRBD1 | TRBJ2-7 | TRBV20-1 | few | TGCAGTGCCACATCCGCCGGGACAGCCTCCTACGAGCAGTACTTC | CSATSAGTASYEQYF
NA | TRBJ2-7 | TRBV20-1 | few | TGCAGTGTTAGGTCCGGATACCGGGGGGAGCAGTACTTC | CSVRSGYRGEQYF
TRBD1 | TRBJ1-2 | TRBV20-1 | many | TGCAGTGCTAGAGATCTAACAGGGGGGTCGGTTGACTATGGCTACACCTTC | CSARDLTGGSVDYGYTF
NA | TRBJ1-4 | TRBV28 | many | TGTGCCAGCAGCCGCGCTTTGGGGGAGGGAAAACTGTTTTTT | CASSRALGEGKLFF
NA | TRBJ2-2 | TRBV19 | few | TGTGCCAGTAGTATCAAGAAAGGAGAGCTGTTTTTT | CASSIKKGELFF
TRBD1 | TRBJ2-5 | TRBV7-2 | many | TGTGCCAGCAGCCGACAGGGGGTGGTGGAGACCCAGTACTTC | CASSRQGVVETQYF
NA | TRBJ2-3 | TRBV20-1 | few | TGCAGTGCCGGGACCTTAGATACGCAGTATTTT | CSAGTLDTQYF
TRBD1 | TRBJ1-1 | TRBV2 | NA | TGTGCCGGGGGGGGGACAGGGTGGACTGAAGCTTTCTTT | CAGGGTGWTEAFF
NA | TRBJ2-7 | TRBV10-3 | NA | TGTGCCATCAGTGAATACAGTTTCGAGCAGTACTTC | CAISEYSFEQYF
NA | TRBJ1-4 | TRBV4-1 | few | TGCGCCAGCAGCCAAGTCGTCGAAAAACTGGTTTTT | CASSQVVEKLVF
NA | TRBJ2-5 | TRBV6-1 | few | TGTGCCAGCAGGGGGGGCCGAGGGCCTCAAGAGACCCAGTACTTC | CASRGGRGPQETQYF
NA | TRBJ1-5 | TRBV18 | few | TGTGCCAGCTCAGCCGATCAGGGGATCAATCAGCCCCAGCATTTT | CASSADQGINQPQHF
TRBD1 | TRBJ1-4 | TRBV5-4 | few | TGTGCCAGCAGCTTGCGGGGGACAGGGGAAGGTGAAAAACTGTTTTTT | CASSLRGTGEGEKLFF
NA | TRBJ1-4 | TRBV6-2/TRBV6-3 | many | TGTGCCAGCAGTGAAGGACACAATGAAAAACTGTTTTTT | CASSEGHNEKLFF
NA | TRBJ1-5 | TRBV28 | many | TGTGCCAGCAGTTCCTCGACCCTTTCTAGCAATCAGCCCCAGCATTTT | CASSSSTLSSNQPQHF
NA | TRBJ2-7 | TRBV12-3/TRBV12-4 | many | TGTGCCAGCAGTTTGCCTGGGGGGCCCTACGAGCAGTACTTC | CASSLPGGPYEQYF
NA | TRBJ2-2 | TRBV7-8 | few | TGTGCCAGCAGCTTCCAGTCGGCCGGGGAGCTGTTTTTT | CASSFQSAGELFF
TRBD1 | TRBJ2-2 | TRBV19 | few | TGTGCCAGTAGAACAGGGGGCGCCCGAGGGGCCGGGGAGCTGTTTTTT | CASRTGGARGAGELFF
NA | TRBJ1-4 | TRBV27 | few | TGTGCCAGCCGACGCCTCCGGGCCGGGGCTAATGAAAAACTGCTTTTT | CASRRLRAGANEKLLF
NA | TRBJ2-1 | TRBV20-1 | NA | TGCAGTTTCAAACTAGCACTCAATGAGCAGTTCTTC | CSFKLALNEQFF
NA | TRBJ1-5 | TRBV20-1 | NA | TGCAGTGCTAGGGTGGGTACCCGGGGCGGTCAGCCCCAGCATTTT | CSARVGTRGGQPQHF
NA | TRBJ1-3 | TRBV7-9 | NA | TGTGCCATCACTCCAAGGGCTTCCGCACAGGGAAACACCATATATTTT | CAITPRASAQGNTIYF
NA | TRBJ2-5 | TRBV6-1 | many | TGTGCCAGCAGCAAACAGACCGCTCGCCAAGAGACCCAGTACTTC | CASSKQTARQETQYF
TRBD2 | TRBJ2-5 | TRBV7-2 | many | TGTGCCAGCAAACCTCCGGGACTAGCGGGGGAGACCCAGTACTTC | CASKPPGLAGETQYF
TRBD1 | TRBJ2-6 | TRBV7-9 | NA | TGTGCCAGCAGCTTAGCCCCGACAGGGATTTACTCTGGGGCCAACGTCCTGACTTTC | CASSLAPTGIYSGANVLTF
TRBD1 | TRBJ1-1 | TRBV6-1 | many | TGTGCCAGCCACCGAGCAGGACAGGGCAAAGTGAGGACTGAAGCTTTCTTT | CASHRAGQGKVRTEAFF
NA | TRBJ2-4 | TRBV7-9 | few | TGTGCCAGCAGCTTAGCGCTAAACATTCAGTACTTC | CASSLALNIQYF
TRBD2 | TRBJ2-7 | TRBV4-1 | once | TGCGCCAGCAGCCGGATGCGGCTGGGGGGGTACGAGCAGTACTTC | CASSRMRLGGYEQYF
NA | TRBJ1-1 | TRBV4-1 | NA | TGCGCCAGCAGCCAAGATTACGGGTACACTGAAGCTTTCTTT | CASSQDYGYTEAFF